This T cell receptor (beta chain) emerged from a study of shared clonotypes between healthy human individuals. Study findings and constraints: Non-shared clonotypes displayed generation probabilities falling below those of clonotypes present in all four donors.

V lost 2 bases to trimming and J lost 7 bases, with 15 bases between them. The germline V gene has CDR1 ENHRY and CDR2 SYGVKD. The CDR3 is 15 residues long. The study drew all its donors from Caucasian adults living in Nashville, Tennessee. This clone has just a few counts. The target antigen is unknown. It was at deep level that the assay was run. Generated by immunoSEQ multiplex PCR, the TCRdb table keeps only in-frame clones and is missing some. The sample records 950,000 to 1,200,000 clones, about 80% being singletons. The V call is TRBV10-3, the J call TRBJ1-5; D not certain. Sequenced material: memory CD4+ T cells from PBMCs. The subset was: CD45RA-negative fraction. The sequence was collected from a man aged 18 to 30 in good health. Some clones in this sample may be carry-over from other donors' samples. As DNA, the CDR3 is TGTGCCATCAGTGAGCTTCCCCGGGAAGGACAGCCCCAGCATTTT. Protein: CAISELPREGQPQHF.